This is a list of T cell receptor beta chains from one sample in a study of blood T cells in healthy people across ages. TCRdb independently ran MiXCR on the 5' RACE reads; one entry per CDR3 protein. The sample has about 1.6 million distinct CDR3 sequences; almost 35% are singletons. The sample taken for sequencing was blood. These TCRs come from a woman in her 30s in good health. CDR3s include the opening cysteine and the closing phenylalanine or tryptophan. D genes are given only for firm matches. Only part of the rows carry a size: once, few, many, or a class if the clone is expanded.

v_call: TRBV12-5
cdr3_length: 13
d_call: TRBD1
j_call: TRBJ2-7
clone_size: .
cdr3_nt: TGTGCTAGTGGCCACAGGGGTTACCACGAGCAGTACTTC
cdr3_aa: CASGHRGYHEQYF

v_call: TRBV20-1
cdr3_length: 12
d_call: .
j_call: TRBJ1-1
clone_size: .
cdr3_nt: TGCAGTGCTAGAGCGACCGGTACTGAAGCTTTCTTT
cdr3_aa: CSARATGTEAFF

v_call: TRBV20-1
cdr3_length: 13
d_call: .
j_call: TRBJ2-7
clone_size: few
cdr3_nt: TGCAGTGGTGGGGGCGGAGCGAGCTACGAGCAGTACTTC
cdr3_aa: CSGGGGASYEQYF

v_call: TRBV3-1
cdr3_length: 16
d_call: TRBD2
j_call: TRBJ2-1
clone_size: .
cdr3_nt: TGTGCCAGCAGCCCGTTCAGCGGGAGGGCCTACAATGAGCAGTTCTTC
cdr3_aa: CASSPFSGRAYNEQFF

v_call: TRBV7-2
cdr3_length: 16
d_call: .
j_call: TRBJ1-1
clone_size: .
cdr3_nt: TGTGCCAGCAGCTTAGTTGCAGGGGCGTTGGGAACTGAAGCTTTCTTT
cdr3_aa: CASSLVAGALGTEAFF

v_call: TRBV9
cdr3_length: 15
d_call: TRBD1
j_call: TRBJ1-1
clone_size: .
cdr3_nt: TGTGCCAGCACCGCTACCGGGACAGGAAACACTGAAGCTTTCTTT
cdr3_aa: CASTATGTGNTEAFF

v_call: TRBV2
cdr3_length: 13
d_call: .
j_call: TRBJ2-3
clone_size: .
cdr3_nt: TGTGCCTCGAGTCTAGACTTGGCAGATACGCAGTATTTT
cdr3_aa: CASSLDLADTQYF

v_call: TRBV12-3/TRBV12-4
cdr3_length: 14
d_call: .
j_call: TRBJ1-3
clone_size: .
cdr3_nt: TGTGCCAGCAGATACGGGCCGGCAGGAAACACCATATATTTT
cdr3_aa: CASRYGPAGNTIYF

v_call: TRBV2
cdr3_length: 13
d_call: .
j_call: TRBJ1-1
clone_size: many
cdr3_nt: TGTGCCAGCAGTGCGGAACCGAACACTGAAGCTTTCTTT
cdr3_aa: CASSAEPNTEAFF

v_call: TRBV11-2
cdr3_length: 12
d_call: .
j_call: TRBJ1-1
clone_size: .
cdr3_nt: TGTGCCAGCAGCTTAGAAGGCACTGAAACTTTCTTT
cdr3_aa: CASSLEGTETFF

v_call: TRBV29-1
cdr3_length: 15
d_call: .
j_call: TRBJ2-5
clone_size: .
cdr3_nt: TGCAGCGTTGAAGTCGGGTGGGTTAGCGTTGAGACCCAGTACTTC
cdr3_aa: CSVEVGWVSVETQYF

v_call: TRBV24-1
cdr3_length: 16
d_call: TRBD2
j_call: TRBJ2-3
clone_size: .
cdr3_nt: TGTGCCACCAGTGATCCCGGGACTAGCGGGAAGGATACGCAGTATTTT
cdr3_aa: CATSDPGTSGKDTQYF

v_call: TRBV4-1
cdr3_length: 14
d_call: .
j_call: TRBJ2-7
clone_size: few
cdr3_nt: TGCGCCAGCAGCCATTTGGAAGGAAGCTACGAGCAGTACTTC
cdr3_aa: CASSHLEGSYEQYF

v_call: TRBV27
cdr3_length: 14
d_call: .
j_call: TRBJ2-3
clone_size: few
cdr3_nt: TGTGCCAGCAGGAGGGAGAGAAGCACAGATACGCAGTATTTT
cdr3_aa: CASRRERSTDTQYF

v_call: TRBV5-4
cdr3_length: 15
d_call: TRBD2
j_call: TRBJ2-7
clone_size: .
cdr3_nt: TGTGCCAGCACCCCTGGTAGCGGGACAACCTACGAGCAGTACTTC
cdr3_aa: CASTPGSGTTYEQYF

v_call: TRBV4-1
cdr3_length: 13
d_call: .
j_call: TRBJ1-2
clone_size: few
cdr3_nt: TGCGCCAGCAGCCAAGAGGGCCGCGGCGGCTACACCTTC
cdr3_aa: CASSQEGRGGYTF